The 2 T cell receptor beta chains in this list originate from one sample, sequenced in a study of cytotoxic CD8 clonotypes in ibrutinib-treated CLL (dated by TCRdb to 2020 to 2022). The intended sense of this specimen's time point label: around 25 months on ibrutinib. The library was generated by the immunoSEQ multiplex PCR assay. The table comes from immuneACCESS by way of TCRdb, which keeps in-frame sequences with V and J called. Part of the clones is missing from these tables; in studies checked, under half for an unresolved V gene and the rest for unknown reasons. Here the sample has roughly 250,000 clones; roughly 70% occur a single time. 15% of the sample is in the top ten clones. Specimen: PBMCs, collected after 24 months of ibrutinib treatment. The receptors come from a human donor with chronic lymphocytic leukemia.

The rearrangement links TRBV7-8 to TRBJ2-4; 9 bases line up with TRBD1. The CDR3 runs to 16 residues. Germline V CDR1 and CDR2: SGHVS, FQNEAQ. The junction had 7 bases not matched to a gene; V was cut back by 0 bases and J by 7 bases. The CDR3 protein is CASSLAEQGARNIQYF. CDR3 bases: TGTGCCAGCAGCTTAGCGGAACAGGGGGCGCGGAACATTCAGTACTTC.

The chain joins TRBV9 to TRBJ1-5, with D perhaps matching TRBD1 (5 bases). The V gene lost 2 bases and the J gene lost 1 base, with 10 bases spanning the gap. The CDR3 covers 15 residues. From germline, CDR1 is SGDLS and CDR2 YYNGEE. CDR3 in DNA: TGTGCCAGCAGCGTGGCGGGGGAAAGCAATCAGCCCCAGCATTTT. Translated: CASSVAGESNQPQHF.